The 20 T cell receptor beta chains in this list originate from one sample, sequenced in a study of cytomegalovirus exposure and HLA in healthy donors. Vbeta (60) and Jbeta (13) primers were used in the PCR. TCRdb keeps only in-frame clones here, not all; method: immunoSEQ multiplex PCR. Of approximately 160,000 clones listed, 82% were seen once; the top ten hold 0.95% to 1%. Sequencing was done on a sample of PBMCs. These receptors originate from a girl aged 2 to 9 in good health and CMV-seropositive.

The rearrangement links TRBV4-1 to TRBJ2-2; possibly TRBD1 for D (6 bases). Germline lookup yields CDR1 MGHRA and CDR2 YSYEKL. The CDR3 spans 15 residues. V lost 3 bases and J lost 3, with 11 bases in between. CDR3 nucleotide sequence: TGCGCCAGCAGCCACGACAGGTTCGACACCGGGGAGCTGTTTTTT. Its protein product is CASSHDRFDTGELFF.

V is TRBV19 and J is TRBJ2-1; D not resolved. The CDR3 runs to 15 residues. The germline V and J ends were trimmed by 0 bases and 5 bases, with 11 bases remaining between them. Germline CDR1 is LNHDA and CDR2 is SQIVND (reference sequence). CDR3 loop: CASSIDEAFHNEQFF. The CDR3 DNA follows: TGTGCCAGTAGTATAGATGAGGCCTTCCACAATGAGCAGTTCTTC.

This clone showed up just once. The V and J genes are TRBV27 and TRBJ1-3, with 11 bases matching TRBD1. The CDR3 length is 18 residues. CDR1 and CDR2 (germline): MNHEY, SMNVEV (reference sequence). Trimming took 1 base from V and 2 from J; bases not matched to a gene: 7. The CDR3 reads CASSLWGTGGVAGNTIYF. The CDR3, as DNA: TGTGCCAGCAGTTTATGGGGGACAGGGGGGGTGGCTGGAAACACCATATATTTT.

The chain recombines TRBV5-6 with TRBJ1-2; the D gene is possibly TRBD1 (5 bases). Trimming removed 0 bases at V and 7 bases at J, with 10 bases between. Per the germline V gene, CDR1 is SGHDT and CDR2 is YYEEEE. The CDR3 has 13 amino acids. CDR3 in DNA: TGTGCCAGCAGCTTGGGGCAGGGAACTGGCTACACCTTC. Its protein product is CASSLGQGTGYTF.

This clone was picked up a small number of times. The CDR3 here is CAWSSTGQGEKLFF. CDR3 nucleotide sequence: TGTGCCTGGAGTTCGACAGGACAGGGAGAAAAACTGTTTTTT. The chain has TRBV30 and TRBJ1-4; 8 nucleotides align to TRBD1. The CDR3 contains 14 residues. CDR1 GTSNPN and CDR2 SVGIG come from the germline V gene (reference sequence). V was pared by 2 bases and J by 8 bases, with 7 bases of the junction left unmatched.

The gene calls are TRBV25-1 and TRBJ1-1; weak D call: TRBD1 (6 bases). Germline assignment: CDR1 MGHDK and CDR2 SYGVNS. Trimming stripped 4 bases from V and 5 bases from J, with 14 bases between. The CDR3 has 14 residues. CDR3 DNA: TGTGCCAGCAGTGCATACCAGCAGGGGACTGAAGCTTTCTTT. Its translation: CASSAYQQGTEAFF.

In its sample, this clone ranks as medium-sized. This sample also contains other DNA sequences that code for the same CDR3. This sequence joins TRBV6-4 and TRBJ2-3; 10 nucleotides match TRBD2. CDR3 length: 15 residues. Germline V gene lookup returns CDR1 MRHNA and CDR2 SNTAGT. V trimming: 2 bases; J trimming: 1 base; junction bases outside the gene matches: 0. CDR3 DNA sequence: TGTGCCAGCAGTGACGGGACTAGCGGCACAGATACGCAGTATTTT. This gives the protein CASSDGTSGTDTQYF.

This clone was picked up a small number of times. Relative to the germline gene, one junction end is altered; a read error may explain this. The rearrangement uses TRBV6-1 and TRBJ1-3; no clear D. The CDR3 is 15 amino acids. Per the germline V gene, CDR1 is MNHNS and CDR2 is SASEGT. This chain's CDR3 is CASRGRPHSGDTIYF. As DNA, the CDR3 is TGTGCCAGCAGGGGTAGACCCCACTCTGGAGACACCATATATTTT.

V and J are TRBV5-5 and TRBJ1-1, with 11 bases matching TRBD1. V was clipped by 3 bases and J by 12 bases; unmatched bases: 4. Germline V CDR1 and CDR2: SGHKS, YYEKEE (reference sequence). The CDR3 runs 12 residues. This chain's CDR3 is CASSWTGGTTFF. The CDR3 DNA reads as TGTGCCAGCAGCTGGACAGGGGGCACAACTTTCTTT.

This clone came up once. CDR3 loop: CASSLYPVSNYGYTF. The CDR3 DNA reads TGTGCCAGCAGCTTGTATCCGGTCTCTAACTATGGCTACACCTTC. The rearrangement joins TRBV5-8 to TRBJ1-2, with D hard to call. Trimming left V 1 base short and J 0 bases short, with 10 bases between. This CDR3 has 15 residues. Germline V CDR1 and CDR2: SGHTS, YDEGEE.

The chain employs TRBV2 and TRBJ1-5; 10 positions match TRBD1. Unmatched junction bases numbered 13, after V lost 6 bases and J lost 2 bases. The germline gives CDR1 SNHLY, CDR2 FYNNEI. This CDR3 contains 18 residues. CDR3: CASRTMTGGAGRNQPQHF. CDR3 nucleotides: TGTGCCAGCAGGACTATGACAGGGGGCGCGGGTCGCAATCAGCCCCAGCATTTT.

CDR3 in DNA: TGTGCCAGTAGTTACCAACAGGGAGGGGTTCAGCCCCAGCATTTT. It translates to CASSYQQGGVQPQHF. V is TRBV19 and J is TRBJ1-5; D is perhaps TRBD1 (6 bases). In germline, CDR1 is LNHDA, CDR2 SQIVND (reference sequence). This CDR3 is built from 15 residues. The V gene lost 5 bases and the J gene lost 6 bases, with 17 bases spanning the gap.

The rearrangement uses TRBV21-1 and TRBJ2-4; no check of the table's D call, TRBD2, against the DNA was made. TRBV21-1 is annotated as a pseudogene. CDR3 length equals 16 residues. The CDR3 nucleotides read TGTGCCAGCAGCAAATGTCGTTCGGGAGGGGAAAACATTCAGTACTTC. This translates into CASSKCRSGGENIQYF.

This CDR3 is CASFGNPNQPQHF. CDR3 DNA: TGTGCCAGCTTCGGGAACCCTAATCAGCCCCAGCATTTT. The rearrangement joins TRBV28 to TRBJ1-5; D not certain. In germline, CDR1 is MDHEN, CDR2 SYDVKM. The ends were cut back, 8 bases at V and 4 bases at J, with 12 bases in the middle. The CDR3 has 13 residues. Full variable domain (remainder filled in from reference TRBV28 and TRBJ1-5): DVKVTQSSRYLVKRTGEKVFLECVQDMDHENMFWYRQDPGLGLRLIYFSYDVKMKEKGDIPEGYSVSREKKERFSLILESASTNQTSMYLCASFGNPNQPQHFGDGTRLSIL.

This chain links TRBV27 with TRBJ2-1; D perhaps matches TRBD2 (5 bases). The CDR3 is 14 residues long. The germline gives CDR1 MNHEY, CDR2 SMNVEV (reference sequence). V gave up 9 bases and J gave up 7 bases, with 19 bases separating them. The CDR3 here is CASKSGPTGNEQFF. CDR3 nucleotide sequence: TGTGCCAGTAAGAGCGGTCCCACGGGGAATGAGCAGTTCTTC.

Comment on this clone: The same CDR3 can be traced to other DNA sequences in this sample. This chain connects TRBV5-4 to TRBJ2-3, with D possibly being TRBD1 (9 bases). The length of the CDR3 is 16 residues. The V end was cut by 4 bases, the J end by 0 bases, with 15 bases between. Germline loops: CDR1 SGHNT, CDR2 YYREEE (reference sequence). The CDR3 bases are TGTGCCAGCAGCCCGGGAGGGACAGGGAGCACAGATACGCAGTATTTT. As protein: CASSPGGTGSTDTQYF.

The rearrangement joins TRBV5-1 to TRBJ2-1, with 14 bases identical to TRBD2. V lost 4 bases and J lost 9; bases outside the gene matches: 12. The length of the CDR3 is 17 residues. Germline CDR1 reads SGHRS; CDR2 reads YFSETQ. CDR3 protein: CASSIPGTSGSQREQFF. CDR3 sequence (DNA): TGCGCCAGCAGCATTCCCGGGACTAGCGGGAGTCAGCGTGAGCAGTTCTTC.

Here the CDR3 DNA reads TGTGCCAGCAGACAGGGGGCAGGGGCTGAAGCTTTCTTT. Amino acid sequence: CASRQGAGAEAFF. This chain connects TRBV6-1 to TRBJ1-1, with TRBD1 identical over 9 bases. The CDR3 totals 13 residues. Germline loops: CDR1 MNHNS, CDR2 SASEGT. V lost 6 bases and J lost 6; bases outside the gene matches: 5.

This sequence joins TRBV5-1 and TRBJ2-3; TRBD2 agrees at 9 bases. The CDR3 consists of 13 residues. V gave up 1 base and J gave up 6 bases; unmatched junction bases: 0. CDR1 and CDR2 from the germline V gene are SGHRS and YFSETQ. CDR3 amino acids: CASSLTSGDTQYF. CDR3 DNA: TGCGCCAGCAGCTTGACTAGCGGGGATACGCAGTATTTT.

This clone was observed a few times. CDR3 sequence: CASSQGIQANYGYTF. CDR3 bases: TGCGCCAGCAGCCAAGGGATCCAGGCGAACTATGGCTACACCTTC. The chain couples TRBV4-1 to TRBJ1-2; D gene ambiguous. This CDR3 contains 15 residues. CDR1 is MGHRA and CDR2 is YSYEKL in the germline V gene. Trimming pared 1 base from V and 2 bases from J, leaving 11 bases between.